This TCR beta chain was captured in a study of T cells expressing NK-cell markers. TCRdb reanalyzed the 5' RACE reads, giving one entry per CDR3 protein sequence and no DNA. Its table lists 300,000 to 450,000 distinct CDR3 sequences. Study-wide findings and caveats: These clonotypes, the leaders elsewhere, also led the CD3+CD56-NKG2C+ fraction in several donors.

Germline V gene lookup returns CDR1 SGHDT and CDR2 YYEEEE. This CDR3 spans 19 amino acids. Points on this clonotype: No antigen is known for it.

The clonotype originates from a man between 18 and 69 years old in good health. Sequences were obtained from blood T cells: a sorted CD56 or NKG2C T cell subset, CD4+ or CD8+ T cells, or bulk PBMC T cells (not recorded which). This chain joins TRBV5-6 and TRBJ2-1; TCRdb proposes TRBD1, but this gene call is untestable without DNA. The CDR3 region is CASSPLVGAGASSYNEQFF.